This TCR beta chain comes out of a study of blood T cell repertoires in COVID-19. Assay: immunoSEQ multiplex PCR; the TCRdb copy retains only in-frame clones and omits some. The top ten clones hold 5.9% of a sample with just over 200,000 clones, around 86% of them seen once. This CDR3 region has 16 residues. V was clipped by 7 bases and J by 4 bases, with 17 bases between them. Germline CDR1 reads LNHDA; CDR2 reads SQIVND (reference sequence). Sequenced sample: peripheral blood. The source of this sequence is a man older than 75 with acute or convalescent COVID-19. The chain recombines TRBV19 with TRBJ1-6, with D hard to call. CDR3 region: CASTSGRGLYNSPLHF. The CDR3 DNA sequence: TGTGCCAGTACGTCAGGTCGGGGTCTTTATAATTCACCCCTCCACTTT.